This record covers a single TCR beta chain. The antigen is not known. A universal primer site and UMIs were added as TCR cDNA was made by 5'RACE template switching. TCRdb reprocessed the 5' RACE reads with MiXCR, giving one entry per CDR3 protein. The table has 450,000 to 650,000 distinct CDR3 sequences, roughly 14% seen once. The data were taken from a study of T cells after yellow fever vaccination. Across the study: It was SMART-Seq v4 Ultra Low Input that prepared the fractions with low cell numbers. Points from the study as a whole: By day 5 rather than day 15, the secondary response had peaked, though it was weaker. Among all clonotypes, a small share was observed in both CD4 and CD8 compartments.

Sequencing used PBMCs, obtained on the day of the yellow fever booster vaccination. The clonotype was recovered from a man younger than 45 who received the YFV17D yellow fever vaccine.

This CDR3 reads CASSPDRGDEQFF. The DNA for the CDR3 is TGTGCCAGCTCACCCGACAGGGGCGATGAGCAGTTCTTC. This rearrangement joins TRBV18 to TRBJ2-1; 8 bases are a match to TRBD1. Germline values: CDR1 KGHSH, CDR2 LQKENI. The CDR3 runs 13 residues. With 3 bases clipped from V and 8 bases from J, the junction kept 3 bases outside the gene matches. Full variable domain (remainder filled in from reference TRBV18 and TRBJ2-1): NAGVMQNPRHLVRRRGQEARLRCSPMKGHSHVYWYRQLPEEGLKFMVYLQKENIIDESGMPKERFSAEFPKEGPSILRIQQVVRGDSAAYFCASSPDRGDEQFFGPGTRLTVL.